A selection of T cell receptor beta chains follows, all from one sample in a study of T cell repertoires in cytomegalovirus infection. TCRdb redid the calling of the reads with MiXCR, one entry per CDR3 protein. The sample lists some 160,000 distinct CDR3 sequences, 17% seen once, with around 20% in the top ten. The sample comprised CD8+ T cells from PBMCs. The receptors stem from a human donor in good health (CMV status not recorded). Some clones in this sample may be carry-over from other donors' samples. Both conserved end residues are part of each CDR3. Fields, in order: J gene, D gene, clone size, V gene, CDR3 DNA, CDR3 protein. The D gene is left open where the match is weak. Clone size is not always given. Where it is, it says once, few, many or a class for expanded clones.

j_gene: TRBJ2-5; d_gene: NA; abundance: few; v_gene: TRBV12-3/TRBV12-4; CDR3nt: TGTGCCAGCGGGACTGGAGGGGAGACCCAGTACTTC; CDR3aa: CASGTGGETQYF
j_gene: TRBJ1-1; d_gene: NA; abundance: NA; v_gene: TRBV19; CDR3nt: TGTGCCAGTAGTATGACAATGAACACTGAAGCTTTCTTT; CDR3aa: CASSMTMNTEAFF
j_gene: TRBJ2-7; d_gene: TRBD2; abundance: few; v_gene: TRBV6-6; CDR3nt: TGTGCCAGCAGTTACTCTTCGGGAGGGCCCTTTGGCGAGCAGTACTTC; CDR3aa: CASSYSSGGPFGEQYF
j_gene: TRBJ2-1; d_gene: NA; abundance: few; v_gene: TRBV20-1; CDR3nt: TGCAGTGCTATCTGGGAAGAAAACTACAATGAGCAGTTCTTC; CDR3aa: CSAIWEENYNEQFF
j_gene: TRBJ2-1; d_gene: TRBD1; abundance: few; v_gene: TRBV7-8; CDR3nt: TGTGCCAGCAGCTTAGCCCAGGGGGCGCAAAATGAGCAGTTCTTC; CDR3aa: CASSLAQGAQNEQFF
j_gene: TRBJ2-1; d_gene: NA; abundance: NA; v_gene: TRBV11-3; CDR3nt: TGTGCCAGCAGTTCCTGGGGCGGGCACAATGAGCAGTTCTTC; CDR3aa: CASSSWGGHNEQFF
j_gene: TRBJ2-7; d_gene: NA; abundance: few; v_gene: TRBV7-2; CDR3nt: TGTGCCAGCAGCTTATCGGACACCGTGGGGTACGAGCAGTACTTC; CDR3aa: CASSLSDTVGYEQYF
j_gene: TRBJ2-2; d_gene: NA; abundance: NA; v_gene: TRBV6-5; CDR3nt: TGTGCCAGCAGTTGGACAGCCTTGAACACCGGGGAGCTGTTTTTT; CDR3aa: CASSWTALNTGELFF
j_gene: TRBJ1-2; d_gene: NA; abundance: few; v_gene: TRBV28; CDR3nt: TGTGCCAGCAGCGCCAGGCCACTTCCATCCCATGGCTACACCTTC; CDR3aa: CASSARPLPSHGYTF
j_gene: TRBJ1-1; d_gene: NA; abundance: NA; v_gene: TRBV7-9; CDR3nt: TGTGCCAGCAGCTTGCCCAGGGGAAACACTGAAGCTTTCTTT; CDR3aa: CASSLPRGNTEAFF
j_gene: TRBJ2-1; d_gene: NA; abundance: NA; v_gene: TRBV6-2/TRBV6-3; CDR3nt: TGTGCCAGCAGTTTGGTATCCCCGGATGAGCAGTTCTTC; CDR3aa: CASSLVSPDEQFF
j_gene: TRBJ2-5; d_gene: NA; abundance: NA; v_gene: TRBV7-3; CDR3nt: TGTGCCAGCAGCTTAGCAGGGTATCAAGAGACCCAGTACTTC; CDR3aa: CASSLAGYQETQYF
j_gene: TRBJ2-7; d_gene: NA; abundance: NA; v_gene: TRBV20-1; CDR3nt: TGCAGTGCTAGAGATTTGGAGGGATCCTACGAGCAGTACTTC; CDR3aa: CSARDLEGSYEQYF
j_gene: TRBJ1-1; d_gene: NA; abundance: NA; v_gene: TRBV28; CDR3nt: TGTGCCAGTTTCCCAAGGACATCGAACACTGAAGCTTTCTTT; CDR3aa: CASFPRTSNTEAFF
j_gene: TRBJ2-5; d_gene: NA; abundance: NA; v_gene: TRBV29-1; CDR3nt: TGCAGCGTCGCCGGGACCGGGACCCAGTACTTC; CDR3aa: CSVAGTGTQYF
j_gene: TRBJ1-2; d_gene: NA; abundance: few; v_gene: TRBV11-2; CDR3nt: TGTGCCGGCACCCTATTAATAGGGGGACGGGTGTATGGCTACACCTTC; CDR3aa: CAGTLLIGGRVYGYTF
j_gene: TRBJ2-1; d_gene: NA; abundance: NA; v_gene: TRBV28; CDR3nt: TGTGCCAGCAGTTCGAATCAGGGAGGAGACTACAATGAGCAGTTCTTC; CDR3aa: CASSSNQGGDYNEQFF
j_gene: TRBJ2-2; d_gene: TRBD2; abundance: few; v_gene: TRBV7-2; CDR3nt: TGTGCCAGCAGCTTCGGACTAGCGGTGGAAACCGGGGAGCTGTTTTTT; CDR3aa: CASSFGLAVETGELFF
j_gene: TRBJ1-1; d_gene: NA; abundance: NA; v_gene: TRBV7-9; CDR3nt: TGTGCCAGCAGCTTATTGGGGAGGCACGTCGGGAACACTGAAGCTTTCTTT; CDR3aa: CASSLLGRHVGNTEAFF
j_gene: TRBJ2-1; d_gene: NA; abundance: few; v_gene: TRBV7-9; CDR3nt: TGTGCCAGCAGCTCGAGGGGGGGGGCTTGGAATGAGCAGTTCTTC; CDR3aa: CASSSRGGAWNEQFF
j_gene: TRBJ1-1; d_gene: NA; abundance: NA; v_gene: TRBV12-3/TRBV12-4; CDR3nt: TGTGCCAGCAGCCGCCGGGTGGGCCGGCCCCGGGAGGACACTGAAGCTTTCTTT; CDR3aa: CASSRRVGRPREDTEAFF
j_gene: TRBJ2-6; d_gene: TRBD1; abundance: NA; v_gene: TRBV15; CDR3nt: TGTGCCACCAGCAGAGAGACAGGGTTTACCTCTGGGGCCAACGTCCTGACTTTC; CDR3aa: CATSRETGFTSGANVLTF
j_gene: TRBJ2-7; d_gene: TRBD2; abundance: NA; v_gene: TRBV9; CDR3nt: TGTGCCAGCAGCGTATCTGGCGCGGGGGCCTACGAGCAGTACTTC; CDR3aa: CASSVSGAGAYEQYF
j_gene: TRBJ1-5; d_gene: TRBD1; abundance: NA; v_gene: TRBV7-2; CDR3nt: TGTGCCAGCAGCTTCGACAGGGGTAGTTTTCAGCCCCAGCATTTT; CDR3aa: CASSFDRGSFQPQHF
j_gene: TRBJ2-2; d_gene: TRBD1; abundance: few; v_gene: TRBV28; CDR3nt: TGTGCCAGCAGTTCCCGGAGGCGGGACAGGGGTCTGGGGGAGCTGTTTTTT; CDR3aa: CASSSRRRDRGLGELFF
j_gene: TRBJ2-3; d_gene: NA; abundance: few; v_gene: TRBV28; CDR3nt: TGTGCCAGCAGCTACCCTACGCGGGCAGATACGCAGTATTTT; CDR3aa: CASSYPTRADTQYF
j_gene: TRBJ2-4; d_gene: NA; abundance: NA; v_gene: TRBV25-1; CDR3nt: TGTGCCAGCAGTGACAGCTGGGGACCGACACTGGCCAAAAACATTCAGTACTTC; CDR3aa: CASSDSWGPTLAKNIQYF
j_gene: TRBJ1-6; d_gene: NA; abundance: NA; v_gene: TRBV28; CDR3nt: TGTGCCAGCAGTTTATGGGGGGAGAATAATTCACCCCTCCACTTT; CDR3aa: CASSLWGENNSPLHF
j_gene: TRBJ2-1; d_gene: TRBD1; abundance: few; v_gene: TRBV7-2; CDR3nt: TGTGCCAGCAGCACTGGGACAGGGGGGGATGAGCAGTTCTTC; CDR3aa: CASSTGTGGDEQFF
j_gene: TRBJ2-7; d_gene: NA; abundance: few; v_gene: TRBV7-9; CDR3nt: TGTGCCAGCAGCTTACCTAGCGCTTACGAGCAGTACTTC; CDR3aa: CASSLPSAYEQYF
j_gene: TRBJ2-1; d_gene: TRBD2; abundance: few; v_gene: TRBV7-9; CDR3nt: TGTGCCAGCAGCACCAGGACTAGCGGCACCTACAATGAGCAGTTCTTC; CDR3aa: CASSTRTSGTYNEQFF
j_gene: TRBJ2-7; d_gene: NA; abundance: few; v_gene: TRBV10-3; CDR3nt: TGTGCCATCAGTGAGTCGGGGGAGTTGGAGCAGTACTTC; CDR3aa: CAISESGELEQYF
j_gene: TRBJ2-6; d_gene: NA; abundance: few; v_gene: TRBV14; CDR3nt: TGTGCCAGCAGCCAAGTCGTACGAGGGGCTGGGGCCAACGTCCTGACTTTC; CDR3aa: CASSQVVRGAGANVLTF
j_gene: TRBJ1-1; d_gene: NA; abundance: once; v_gene: TRBV28; CDR3nt: TGTGCCAGCAGCCCTATGACAGCCACCCTTGAAGCTTTCTTT; CDR3aa: CASSPMTATLEAFF
j_gene: TRBJ1-4; d_gene: TRBD1; abundance: few; v_gene: TRBV4-3; CDR3nt: TGCGCCAGCAGCGACCGGACAGGGGGATCAACTAATGAAAAACTGTTTTTT; CDR3aa: CASSDRTGGSTNEKLFF
j_gene: TRBJ2-5; d_gene: NA; abundance: few; v_gene: TRBV28; CDR3nt: TGTGCCAGCAGTTTAGGGGCGGAACCTCCTAAGGCCCAGTACTTC; CDR3aa: CASSLGAEPPKAQYF
j_gene: TRBJ2-3; d_gene: NA; abundance: few; v_gene: TRBV28; CDR3nt: TGTGCCAGCAGCCCCCATGGGGGGCCTAGCACAGATACGCAGTATTTT; CDR3aa: CASSPHGGPSTDTQYF
j_gene: TRBJ2-1; d_gene: TRBD1; abundance: many; v_gene: TRBV5-6; CDR3nt: TGTGCCAGCAGCTTGAGGGACAGCTACAATGAGCAGTTCTTC; CDR3aa: CASSLRDSYNEQFF
j_gene: TRBJ1-2; d_gene: NA; abundance: few; v_gene: TRBV5-5; CDR3nt: TGTGCCAGCAGCTTGGGGCGAGCACTCAACTATGGCTACACCTTC; CDR3aa: CASSLGRALNYGYTF
j_gene: TRBJ2-7; d_gene: TRBD1; abundance: NA; v_gene: TRBV7-6; CDR3nt: TGTGCCAGCAGCCTGGACAGGGGTAATATGAACGAGCAGTACTTC; CDR3aa: CASSLDRGNMNEQYF
j_gene: TRBJ2-2; d_gene: TRBD2; abundance: NA; v_gene: TRBV6-2/TRBV6-3; CDR3nt: TGTGCCAGCGTTAGGGACTACCTTAGAAACACCGGGGAGCTGTTTTTT; CDR3aa: CASVRDYLRNTGELFF